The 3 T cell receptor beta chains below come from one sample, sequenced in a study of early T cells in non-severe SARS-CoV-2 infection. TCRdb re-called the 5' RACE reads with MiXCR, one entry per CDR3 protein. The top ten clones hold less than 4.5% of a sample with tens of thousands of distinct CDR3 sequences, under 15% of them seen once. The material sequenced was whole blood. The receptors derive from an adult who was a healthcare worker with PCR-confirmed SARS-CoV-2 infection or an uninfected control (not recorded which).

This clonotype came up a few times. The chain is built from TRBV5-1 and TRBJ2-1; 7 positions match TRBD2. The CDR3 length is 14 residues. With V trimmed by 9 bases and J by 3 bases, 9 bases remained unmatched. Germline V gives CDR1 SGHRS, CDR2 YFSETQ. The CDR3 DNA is TGCGCCACCCGCCTAGCGGAGCTCTACAATGAGCAGTTCTTC. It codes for CATRLAELYNEQFF.

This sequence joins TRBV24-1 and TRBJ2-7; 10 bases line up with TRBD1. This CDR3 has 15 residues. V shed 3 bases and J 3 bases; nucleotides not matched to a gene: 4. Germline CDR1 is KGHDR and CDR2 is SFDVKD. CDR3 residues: CATSDPRDRGYEQYF. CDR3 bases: TGTGCCACCAGTGATCCTCGGGACAGGGGCTACGAGCAGTACTTC.

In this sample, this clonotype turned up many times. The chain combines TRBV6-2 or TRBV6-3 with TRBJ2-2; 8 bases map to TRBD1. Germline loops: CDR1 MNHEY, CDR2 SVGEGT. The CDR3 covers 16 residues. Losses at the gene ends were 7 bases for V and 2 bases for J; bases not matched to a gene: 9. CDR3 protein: CASTDWTGRNTGELFF. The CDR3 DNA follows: TGTGCCAGCACCGACTGGACAGGGAGAAACACCGGGGAGCTGTTTTTT.